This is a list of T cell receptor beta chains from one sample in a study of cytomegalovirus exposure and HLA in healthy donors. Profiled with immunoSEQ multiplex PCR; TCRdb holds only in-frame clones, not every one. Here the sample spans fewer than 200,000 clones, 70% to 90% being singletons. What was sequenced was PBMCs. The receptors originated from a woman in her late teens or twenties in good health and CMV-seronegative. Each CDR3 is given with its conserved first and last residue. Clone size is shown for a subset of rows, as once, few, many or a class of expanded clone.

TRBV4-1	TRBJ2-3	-	CASSQATDTQYF
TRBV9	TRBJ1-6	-	CASSVGQGDSPLHF
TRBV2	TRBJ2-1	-	CATRGNLYNEQFF
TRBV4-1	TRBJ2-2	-	CASSAGTVKTGELFF
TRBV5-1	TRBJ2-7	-	CASSLAGEGGEQYF
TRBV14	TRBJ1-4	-	CASSQDNRNNEKLFF
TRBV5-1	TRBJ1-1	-	CASSLGHPNTEAFF
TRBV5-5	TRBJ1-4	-	CASSLDFPGFNEKLFF
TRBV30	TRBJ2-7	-	CAWSALGQRPSTMVYEQYF
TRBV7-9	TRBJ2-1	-	CASSWTSGGDSYNEQFF
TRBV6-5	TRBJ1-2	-	CASSVRDRGLRGYTF
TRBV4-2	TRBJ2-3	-	CASSQVDFPTDTQYF
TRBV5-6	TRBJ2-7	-	CASSLDTTYEQYF
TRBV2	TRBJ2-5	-	CASGSRAIQETQYF
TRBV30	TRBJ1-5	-	CAWSVQGGYQPQHF
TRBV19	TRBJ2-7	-	CASSIGDRGTYEQYF
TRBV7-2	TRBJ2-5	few	CASSEGHLQETQYF
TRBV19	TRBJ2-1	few	CASTPEGGLAGSSYNEQFF
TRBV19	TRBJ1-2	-	CASSETGERGYTF
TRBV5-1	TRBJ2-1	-	CASSLRAGGQYNEQFF
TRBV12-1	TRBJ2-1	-	CASSPTGTLAGGPYNEQFF
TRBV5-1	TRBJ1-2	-	CASSLNSGGYTF
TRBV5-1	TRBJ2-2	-	CASSLDQGGDGELFF
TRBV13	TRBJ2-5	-	CASTPEGVGETQYF
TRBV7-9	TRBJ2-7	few	CASSFEEEQYF
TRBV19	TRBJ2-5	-	CASSIGGGRETQYF
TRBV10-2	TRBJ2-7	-	CASHGTGGYEQYF
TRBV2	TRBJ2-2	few	CASSGNRGWSGELFF
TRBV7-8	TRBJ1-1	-	CASSRTGAPNTEAFF
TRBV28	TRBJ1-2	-	CASSSQPKPQITGENYGYTF
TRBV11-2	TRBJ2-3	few	CASSLGPGQGLTDTQYF
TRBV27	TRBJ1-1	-	CASSLMGDTEAFF
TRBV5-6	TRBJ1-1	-	CASRYLLGGYMEDTEAFF
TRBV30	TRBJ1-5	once	CAWSGQGGQPQHF
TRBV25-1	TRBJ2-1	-	CASSERIKGQGYNEQFF
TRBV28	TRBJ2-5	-	CASSFPAGTGGPAYF
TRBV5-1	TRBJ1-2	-	CASSLSGPAGYTF